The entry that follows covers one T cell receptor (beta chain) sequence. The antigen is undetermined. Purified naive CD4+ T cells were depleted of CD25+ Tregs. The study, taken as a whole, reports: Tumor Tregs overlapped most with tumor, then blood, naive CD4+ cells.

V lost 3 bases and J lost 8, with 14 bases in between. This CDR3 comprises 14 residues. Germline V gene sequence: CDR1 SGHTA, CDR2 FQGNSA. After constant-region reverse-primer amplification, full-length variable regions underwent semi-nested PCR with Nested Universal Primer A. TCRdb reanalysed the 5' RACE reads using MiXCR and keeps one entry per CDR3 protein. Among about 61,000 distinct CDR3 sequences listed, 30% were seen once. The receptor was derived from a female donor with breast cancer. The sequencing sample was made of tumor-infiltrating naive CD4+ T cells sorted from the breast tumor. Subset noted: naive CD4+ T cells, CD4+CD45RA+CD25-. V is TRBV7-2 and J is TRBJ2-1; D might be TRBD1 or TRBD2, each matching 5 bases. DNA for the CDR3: TGTGCCAGCAGCTTCCGGGGCCAGGGAGATGAGCAGTTCTTC. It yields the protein CASSFRGQGDEQFF. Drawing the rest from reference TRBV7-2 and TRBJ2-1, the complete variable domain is GAGVSQSPSNKVTEKGKDVELRCDPISGHTALYWYRQSLGQGLEFLIYFQGNSAPDKSGLPSDRFSAERTGGSVSTLTIQRTQQEDSAVYLCASSFRGQGDEQFFGPGTRLTVL.